The TCR beta chain described here comes from a study of blood T cell repertoires in COVID-19. Original processing notes: Reference gene primers were amplified, and this amplification served to estimate nucleated cell counts. Data came from immunoSEQ multiplex PCR; TCRdb stores just in-frame clones and leaves some out. V, J and clone size derive from that table, while D and trimming were established from the DNA sequence. The sample yields a few hundred thousand clones, more than 85% seen once. Participants came from some 23 US areas, aged about 18 to 90 years. Germline V lookup: CDR1 LGHDT, CDR2 YNNKEL (reference sequence). This CDR3 has 17 residues. Trimming took 2 bases from V and 4 from J; bases not matched to a gene: 9.

The chain joins TRBV3-1 (or the pseudogene TRBV3-2) to TRBJ1-2; 11 bases map to TRBD1. The sequence derives from a woman aged 25 to 45 who had recovered from COVID-19. The specimen sequenced was PBMCs or T cells enriched from blood (not recorded which). CDR3 protein: CASSQRTGGEILYGYTF. CDR3 DNA: TGTGCCAGCAGCCAAAGGACAGGGGGCGAGATTCTCTATGGCTACACCTTC.